This TCR beta chain was retrieved from a study of early T cells in non-severe SARS-CoV-2 infection. TCRdb passed the 5' RACE reads through MiXCR, listing each CDR3 protein once. The sample has 100,000 to 120,000 distinct CDR3 sequences; over 10% are singletons. The sequence was collected from an adult who was a healthcare worker with PCR-confirmed SARS-CoV-2 infection or an uninfected control (not recorded which). The sequencing here drew on whole blood, taken at baseline.

CDR3 sequence: CAWSNTGGGTYGYTF. In nucleotides, the CDR3 is TGTGCCTGGAGTAACACAGGGGGCGGTACCTATGGCTACACCTTC. The chain uses TRBV30 and TRBJ1-2; TRBD1 matches at 9 bases. Germline V gene sequence: CDR1 GTSNPN, CDR2 SVGIG (reference sequence). J was trimmed by 4 bases and V by 2 bases; bases with no gene match: 8. There are 15 residues in the CDR3.